What follows are 15 T cell receptor beta chains derived from one specimen sequenced in a study of blood T cell repertoires in COVID-19. TCRdb keeps only in-frame clones here, not all; method: immunoSEQ multiplex PCR. The sample contains 400,000 to 550,000 clones, roughly 89% of which appear only once. The sequenced material came from peripheral blood. Receptor source: a woman in her twenties or thirties with acute or convalescent COVID-19.

This clone was observed a single time. The chain employs TRBV4-1 and TRBJ1-2; TRBD1 might be the D (6 bases). This CDR3 has 15 amino acids. V was pared by 1 base and J by 4 bases, with 13 bases between. Germline-derived CDR1 and CDR2 are MGHRA and YSYEKL. The CDR3 region is CASSQVGGLSYGYTF. As DNA, the CDR3 is TGCGCCAGCAGCCAAGTTGGGGGCTTGAGCTATGGCTACACCTTC.

The chain recombines TRBV9 with TRBJ2-1; D is possibly TRBD2 (6 bases). V gave up 0 bases and J gave up 4 bases, with 11 bases separating them. The CDR3 sequence is 15 residues long. Germline CDR1 SGDLS, CDR2 YYNGEE. The CDR3 sequence is CASSVALASYNEQFF. The CDR3 bases are TGTGCCAGCAGCGTAGCGCTAGCGTCGTACAATGAGCAGTTCTTC.

The rearrangement joins TRBV5-4 to TRBJ1-4; 7 bases line up with TRBD1. This CDR3 region has 15 residues. Unmatched junction bases numbered 3, after V lost 3 bases and J lost 1 base. Germline lookup yields CDR1 SGHNT and CDR2 YYREEE (reference sequence). The CDR3 DNA reads TGTGCCAGCAGCTACAGGGGAAGAACTAATGAAAAACTGTTTTTT. Translating gives CASSYRGRTNEKLFF. Full variable domain (rest looked up from reference TRBV5-4 and TRBJ1-4): ETGVTQSPTHLIKTRGQQVTLRCSSQSGHNTVSWYQQALGQGPQFIFQYYREEENGRGNFPPRFSGLQFPNYSSELNVNALELDDSALYLCASSYRGRTNEKLFFGSGTQLSVL.

V gene TRBV30 combines with J gene TRBJ1-2; D possibly corresponds to TRBD1 (5 bases). From germline, CDR1 is GTSNPN and CDR2 SVGIG (reference sequence). The germline V and J ends were trimmed by 2 bases and 10 bases, with 17 bases remaining between them. The CDR3 contains 13 residues. The CDR3 nucleotides read TGTGCCTGGAGTTTGGTACAGAGGACATCCTACACCTTC. Its protein product is CAWSLVQRTSYTF. Complete variable domain (other parts from reference TRBV30 and TRBJ1-2): SQTIHQWPATLVQPVGSPLSLECTVEGTSNPNLYWYRQAAGRGLQLLFYSVGIGQISSEVPQNLSASRPQDRQFILSSKKLLLSDSGFYLCAWSLVQRTSYTFGSGTRLTVV.

This sequence joins TRBV12-3 or TRBV12-4 and TRBJ2-1; D not resolved. Between the trimmed V and J ends, which lost 3 bases and 6 bases, there was a span of 9 bases. CDR3 size: 13 residues. CDR3 sequence: CASSFSLVNEQFF. In DNA, the CDR3 is TGTGCCAGCAGTTTTAGCCTTGTCAATGAGCAGTTCTTC.

This chain connects TRBV5-5 to TRBJ2-7; 7 positions match TRBD1. The CDR3 extends over 14 amino acids. J gave up 2 bases and V 4 bases, and 6 bases lay outside the gene matches. Per the germline V gene, CDR1 is SGHKS and CDR2 is YYEKEE (reference sequence). The CDR3 region is CASSRDDRAYEQYF. In DNA, the CDR3 is TGTGCCAGCAGCAGGGACGACAGGGCCTACGAGCAGTACTTC.

The genes are TRBV9 and TRBJ2-5; 7 bases fit TRBD2. The V gene's germline CDR1 is SGDLS and CDR2 YYNGEE. The CDR3 length is 15 residues. The V segment lost 0 bases and the J segment 1 base; nucleotides outside the gene matches: 3. CDR3 sequence: CASSVGWGGQETQYF. CDR3 nucleotide sequence: TGTGCCAGCAGCGTAGGGTGGGGGGGCCAAGAGACCCAGTACTTC.

The chain employs TRBV9 and TRBJ2-6; TRBD1 matches at 9 bases. After removal of 3 bases from V and 0 bases from J, the junction contained 7 bases not matched to a gene. The CDR3 spans 18 residues. Per the germline V gene, CDR1 is SGDLS and CDR2 is YYNGEE. CDR3 nucleotides: TGTGCCAGCAGCGCAACGGGACAGGGACTCTCTGGGGCCAACGTCCTGACTTTC. Protein: CASSATGQGLSGANVLTF.

This clone was seen a single time. The gene calls are TRBV7-9 and TRBJ1-2; D unresolved. Trimming shortened V by 1 base and J by 8 bases, and 8 bases separated the two germline ends. Germline V gene data show CDR1 as SEHNR and CDR2 as FQNEAQ (reference sequence). This CDR3 spans 12 amino acids. The DNA of the CDR3 is TGTGCCAGCAGCTTAGATCTAGGCGGCTACACCTTC. As protein: CASSLDLGGYTF. The whole variable domain, remainder taken from reference TRBV7-9 and TRBJ1-2, is DTGVSQNPRHKITKRGQNVTFRCDPISEHNRLYWYRQTLGQGPEFLTYFQNEAQLEKSRLLSDRFSAERPKGSFSTLEIQRTEQGDSAMYLCASSLDLGGYTFGSGTRLTVV.

The chain is built from TRBV28 and TRBJ2-2; 12 positions match TRBD2. In germline, CDR1 is MDHEN, CDR2 SYDVKM. The V and J ends lost 3 bases and 9 bases, in that order; junction bases with no gene match: 8. The CDR3 consists of 16 residues. CDR3 residues: CASSFRLAGGPRELFF. The CDR3 DNA reads as TGTGCCAGCAGTTTTCGGCTAGCGGGGGGGCCGAGGGAGCTGTTTTTT.

The chain employs TRBV4-1 and TRBJ2-4; TRBD1 might be the D (6 bases). CDR1 is MGHRA, CDR2 YSYEKL, per germline. CDR3 size: 18 residues. Trimming removed 4 bases from V and 0 bases from J, with 19 bases in between. This chain's CDR3 is CASSPLGRTVLAKNIQYF. CDR3 nucleotide sequence: TGCGCCAGCAGCCCCCTGGGACGGACAGTACTAGCCAAAAACATTCAGTACTTC.

The chain has TRBV2 and TRBJ2-2; unclear D gene. V was trimmed by 5 bases and J by 1 base, leaving 5 bases between them. CDR1 and CDR2 from the germline V gene are SNHLY and FYNNEI. The CDR3 is 13 amino acids. The CDR3 coding sequence is TGTGCCAGCAGTTCACAGAACACCGGGGAGCTGTTTTTT. Translation gives CASSSQNTGELFF. Full variable domain (rest looked up from reference TRBV2 and TRBJ2-2): EPEVTQTPSHQVTQMGQEVILRCVPISNHLYFYWYRQILGQKVEFLVSFYNNEISEKSEIFDDQFSVERPDGSNFTLKIRSTKLEDSAMYFCASSSQNTGELFFGEGSRLTVL.

In its sample, this clone was seen once. The chain combines TRBV19 with TRBJ2-7; 7 bases are shared with TRBD1. CDR1 is LNHDA and CDR2 is SQIVND in the germline V gene (reference sequence). The CDR3 spans 16 residues. V lost 4 bases, J lost 6 bases, and 15 bases stayed unmatched. The CDR3 sequence: CASSKGPNRGSSEQYF. The CDR3 DNA reads TGTGCCAGTAGTAAAGGGCCCAACAGGGGATCGTCCGAGCAGTACTTC. Complete variable domain (other parts from reference TRBV19 and TRBJ2-7): DGGITQSPKYLFRKEGQNVTLSCEQNLNHDAMYWYRQDPGQGLRLIYYSQIVNDFQKGDIAEGYSVSREKKESFPLTVTSAQKNPTAFYLCASSKGPNRGSSEQYFGPGTRLTVT.

The chain uses TRBV11-2 and TRBJ2-1; tentatively, D is TRBD2 (6 bases). CDR1 SGHAT and CDR2 FQNNGV come from the germline V gene. V was clipped by 1 base and J by 10 bases, with 11 bases between them. The CDR3 is 13 amino acids. CDR3 in amino acids: CASSLVLSGEQFF. Here the CDR3 DNA reads TGTGCCAGCAGCTTAGTTCTGAGCGGGGAGCAGTTCTTC.

This clone has just a few counts. The V and J genes are TRBV18 and TRBJ1-2; 10 bases fit TRBD1. The V gene's germline CDR1 is KGHSH and CDR2 LQKENI. This CDR3 is built from 15 residues. V was pared by 4 bases and J by 4 bases, with 6 bases of the junction left unmatched. CDR3 in amino acids: CASSRQGALGYGYTF. The CDR3 nucleotides are TGTGCCAGCTCACGACAGGGGGCCTTGGGCTATGGCTACACCTTC.